The 20 T cell receptor beta chains below all came from one sample that was sequenced in a study of T cells after somatic rescue of genetic block. Libraries were prepared by immunoSEQ multiplex PCR; TCRdb keeps only in-frame clonotypes and omits some of them. The sample shows 110,000 or so clones, around nine tenths of them seen only once. Sequenced: peripheral blood mononuclear cells (PBMCs). These receptors were taken from a young woman.

V and J are TRBV10-2 and TRBJ2-1; D is ambiguous. The germline V and J ends were trimmed by 0 bases and 14 bases, with 11 bases remaining between them. This CDR3 has 12 residues. Germline CDR1 and CDR2: WSHSY and SAAADI. This CDR3 reads CASSESRSSEFF. CDR3 in DNA: TGCGCCAGCAGTGAGTCGCGAAGTTCAGAGTTCTTC.

This sequence joins TRBV11-2 and TRBJ1-1; D ambiguous. The CDR3 sequence is 11 residues long. CDR1 and CDR2 (germline): SGHAT, FQNNGV. V lost 5 bases and J lost 2, with 3 bases in between. This CDR3 is CASSLNTEAFF. The CDR3 DNA is TGTGCCAGCAGCCTTAACACTGAAGCTTTCTTT.

V and J are TRBV29-1 and TRBJ2-7; a weak D match, TRBD1 (5 bases). This CDR3 is 11 amino acids long. CDR1 is SQVTM and CDR2 is ANQGSEA in the germline V gene. Trimming took off 4 bases at V and 8 bases at J, with 12 bases between the two ends. The CDR3: CSVGGRQQQYF. The CDR3 nucleotides are TGCAGCGTTGGAGGCCGACAGCAGCAGTACTTC.

V and J are TRBV7-3 and TRBJ2-2, with D tentatively TRBD1 (5 bases). Germline CDR1 and CDR2: SGHTA and FQGTGA. The CDR3 has 15 residues. Trimming pared 0 bases from V and 7 bases from J, leaving 12 bases between. DNA of the CDR3: TGTGCCAGCAGCTTAACGGGCCTCCAGGGCGGGGAGCTGTTTTTT. It codes for CASSLTGLQGGELFF.

The DNA of the CDR3 is TGTGCCAGCAGTGGAGCGTTAGCCAAAAACATTCAGTACTTC. It yields the protein CASSGALAKNIQYF. V and J are TRBV2 and TRBJ2-4; D not resolved. CDR1 and CDR2 from the germline V gene are SNHLY and FYNNEI. Trimming shortened V by 4 bases and J by 0 bases, and 7 bases separated the two germline ends. This CDR3 spans 14 amino acids.

The chain combines TRBV14 with TRBJ1-2; unclear D gene. Germline V gene data show CDR1 as SGHDN and CDR2 as FVKESK. The CDR3 contains 13 residues. Trimming pared 0 bases from V and 8 bases from J, leaving 10 bases between. The CDR3 protein is CASSQDSRWGYTF. CDR3 DNA sequence: TGTGCCAGCAGCCAAGATAGCAGATGGGGCTACACCTTC.

The chain couples TRBV12-5 to TRBJ2-3, with TRBD1 as a possible D gene (6 bases). V was shortened by 7 bases and J by 4 bases, with 12 bases between the two germline ends. The CDR3 totals 13 residues. Germline V gene lookup returns CDR1 LGHNT and CDR2 FRNRAP. CDR3 sequence: CASATSGADTQYF. CDR3 DNA sequence: TGTGCTAGTGCCACCTCAGGGGCAGATACGCAGTATTTT.

The rearrangement uses TRBV18 and TRBJ2-7; D ambiguous. The germline gives CDR1 KGHSH, CDR2 LQKENI. The CDR3 contains 14 residues. The V end was cut by 1 base, the J end by 5 bases, with 12 bases between. Written as DNA, the CDR3 is TGTGCCAGCTCACCACAGGCCGGAAGGGACGAGCAGTACTTC. Amino acids: CASSPQAGRDEQYF.

This clone was seen more than once but under ten times. The V gene is TRBV25-1, the J gene TRBJ1-1; no clear D gene. CDR1 and CDR2 (germline): MGHDK, SYGVNS. The CDR3 covers 13 residues. The V gene lost 6 bases and the J gene lost 4 bases, with 12 bases spanning the gap. The CDR3 loop is CASSFVSGTEAFF. The CDR3 DNA reads TGTGCCAGCAGCTTTGTATCGGGCACTGAAGCTTTCTTT.

This chain links TRBV9 with TRBJ2-2; 11 positions match TRBD2. The CDR3 is made up of 14 amino acids. The V gene end was trimmed by 4 bases and the J gene end by 5 bases; junction bases not matched to a gene: 1. CDR1 and CDR2 (germline): SGDLS, YYNGEE. The CDR3 DNA sequence: TGTGCCAGCAGCCCTAGCGGGGGGACCGGGGAGCTGTTTTTT. It encodes CASSPSGGTGELFF.

This chain joins TRBV7-3 and TRBJ1-1; 11 nucleotides align to TRBD1. Trimming cost V 2 bases and J 10 bases; bases outside gene matches: 3. This CDR3 is built from 13 residues. Germline-derived CDR1 and CDR2 are SGHTA and FQGTGA. This chain's CDR3 is CASSLGQGARAFF. CDR3 sequence (DNA): TGTGCCAGCAGCTTAGGACAGGGGGCGCGAGCTTTCTTT.

The J gene is TRBJ1-4, the V gene TRBV7-9, with 7 bases fitting TRBD1. Per the germline V gene, CDR1 is SEHNR and CDR2 is FQNEAQ (reference sequence). The CDR3 is 13 residues long. With V trimmed by 6 bases and J by 6 bases, 4 bases remained unmatched. CDR3: CASRDREYEKLFF. In DNA, the CDR3 is TGTGCCAGCAGAGACAGGGAGTATGAAAAACTGTTTTTT.

In DNA form, the CDR3 reads TGTGCCAGCAGCCTTTCCCGGGACAGGGTTAGAGGGACTGAAGCTTTCTTT. Encoded protein: CASSLSRDRVRGTEAFF. The chain recombines TRBV5-4 with TRBJ1-1; TRBD1 aligns across 9 bases. V trimming: 4 bases; J trimming: 5 bases; junction bases outside the gene matches: 15. Germline CDR1 SGHNT, CDR2 YYREEE (reference sequence). The CDR3 is 17 amino acids.

The chain carries TRBV5-4 and TRBJ1-1; no firm D call. The CDR3 sequence is 13 residues long. V lost 4 bases, J lost 8 bases, and 15 bases lay in between. Germline V gene data show CDR1 as SGHNT and CDR2 as YYREEE (reference sequence). The CDR3 bases are TGTGCCAGCAGCGCACCCCTAAAGGGAGAAGCTTTCTTT. Translated: CASSAPLKGEAFF.

The chain recombines TRBV7-3 with TRBJ1-6; D ambiguous. This CDR3 spans 15 amino acids. Trimming removed 0 bases at V and 0 bases at J, with 3 bases between. Germline V gene lookup returns CDR1 SGHTA and CDR2 FQGTGA. The CDR3: CASSLTGSYNSPLHF. CDR3 nucleotide sequence: TGTGCCAGCAGCTTAACGGGCTCCTATAATTCACCCCTCCACTTT.

J is TRBJ2-4 and V is TRBV2; 10 nucleotides line up with TRBD1. The CDR3 extends over 16 amino acids. Germline trimming cut 5 bases from V and 1 base from J; bases unmatched to any gene: 5. Germline assignment: CDR1 SNHLY and CDR2 FYNNEI. The CDR3 bases are TGTGCCAGCAGTCTTGGACAGGGGGTTGCCAAAAACATTCAGTACTTC. It translates to CASSLGQGVAKNIQYF.

This sequence joins TRBV19 and TRBJ2-7; 10 bases line up with TRBD1. CDR1 and CDR2 (germline): LNHDA, SQIVND (reference sequence). This CDR3 contains 15 residues. The trim removed 7 bases at V and 2 bases at J, leaving 8 bases unmatched. The CDR3 nucleotides read TGTGCCAGTACCAAAAGCGGGACAGGGGCCTACGAGCAGTACTTC. The encoded protein is CASTKSGTGAYEQYF.

The CDR3: CASSDGTSHYNEQFF. As DNA, the CDR3 is TGTGCCAGCAGCGACGGGACTAGTCACTACAATGAGCAGTTCTTC. The rearrangement uses TRBV4-2 and TRBJ2-1, with TRBD2 matching over 8 bases. CDR3 length: 15 amino acids. Losses at the gene ends were 5 bases for V and 3 bases for J; bases not matched to a gene: 6. The germline V gene encodes CDR1 LGHNA and CDR2 YNFKEQ.

In its sample, this clone was seen once. The J gene is TRBJ2-5, the V gene TRBV5-1; 7 bases are a match to TRBD2. Germline V lookup: CDR1 SGHRS, CDR2 YFSETQ. The J segment lost 4 bases and the V segment lost 0 bases, leaving 3 bases of the junction unmatched. CDR3 length: 14 amino acids. The CDR3 spells CASSLGGLGETQYF. The DNA of the CDR3 is TGCGCCAGCAGCTTGGGCGGACTAGGAGAGACCCAGTACTTC.

J is TRBJ1-2 and V is TRBV15, with TRBD1 matching over 9 bases. Germline CDR1 is LNHNV and CDR2 is YYDKDF (reference sequence). Trimming cost V 0 bases and J 2 bases; bases outside gene matches: 7. This CDR3 contains 17 residues. The CDR3 DNA is TGTGCCACCAGCAGAGATACAGCCGGGACAGGGAACTATGGCTACACCTTC. It yields the protein CATSRDTAGTGNYGYTF.